Each of the 14 T cell receptor beta chains below was sequenced from the same sample in a study of OX40 agonist ivuxolimab in advanced cancers. The assay was immunoSEQ multiplex PCR, and TCRdb's table has in-frame clones only and misses some. The sample yields roughly 100,000 clones, 70% to 90% seen once. The sequencing used CD4+ or CD8+ T cells sorted from blood, collected in a trial of the OX40 agonist ivuxolimab. The receptors shown here come from an adult with an advanced solid tumor such as melanoma, head and neck, liver or kidney cancer.

The chain couples TRBV6-6 to TRBJ2-7; TRBD1 or TRBD2 may be the D gene (5 bases each). This CDR3 spans 14 amino acids. The germline gives CDR1 MNHNY, CDR2 SVGAGI (reference sequence). Trimming cost V 2 bases and J 2 bases, with 10 bases left between them. Written as DNA, the CDR3 is TGTGCCAGCAGTTACGGGACCTTAACCTACGAGCAGTACTTC. Translation: CASSYGTLTYEQYF.

Note on this clone: Different DNA sequences within this sample yield the same CDR3. The chain joins TRBV4-2 to TRBJ2-7, with D unresolved. V gave up 0 bases and J gave up 0 bases, with 6 bases separating them. CDR3 length: 14 residues. Germline V gene sequence: CDR1 LGHNA, CDR2 YNFKEQ. CDR3 sequence reads: CASSQERLSYEQYF. The CDR3 DNA is TGTGCCAGCAGCCAAGAACGGCTCTCCTACGAGCAGTACTTC.

This rearrangement joins TRBV7-2 to TRBJ1-3; D remains ambiguous. CDR1 and CDR2 from the germline V gene are SGHTA and FQGNSA. The CDR3 runs 12 residues. V gave up 5 bases and J gave up 5 bases, with 7 bases separating them. The chain's CDR3 is CASSVLRNTIYF. The DNA for the CDR3 is TGTGCCAGCAGCGTCCTGAGAAACACCATATATTTT.

The chain employs TRBV28 and TRBJ1-5, with a tentative D call TRBD1 (6 bases). V shed 9 bases and J shed 6 bases, with 18 bases lying between them. The CDR3 loop spans 14 amino acids. CDR1 is MDHEN and CDR2 is SYDVKM in the germline V gene. The CDR3 DNA sequence: TGTGCCAGTGTCTCTGGGGGGCTGAGTCAGCCCCAGCATTTT. Translating gives CASVSGGLSQPQHF.

The chain is built from TRBV19 and TRBJ1-2; D not certain. CDR1 is LNHDA and CDR2 is SQIVND in the germline V gene (reference sequence). There are 16 residues in the CDR3. Trimming took 3 bases from V and 1 from J, leaving 15 bases between them. This CDR3 reads CASSIPPGRRNYGYTF. The CDR3, as DNA: TGTGCCAGTAGTATCCCACCTGGACGCCGTAACTATGGCTACACCTTC. The full variable domain, in which reference TRBV19 and TRBJ1-2 provide the parts outside the CDR3, is DGGITQSPKYLFRKEGQNVTLSCEQNLNHDAMYWYRQDPGQGLRLIYYSQIVNDFQKGDIAEGYSVSREKKESFPLTVTSAQKNPTAFYLCASSIPPGRRNYGYTFGSGTRLTVV.

This sequence joins TRBV7-2 and TRBJ1-1; D call uncertain. Germline V lookup: CDR1 SGHTA, CDR2 FQGNSA. The CDR3 loop spans 14 amino acids. The V gene lost 3 bases and the J gene lost 0 bases, with 8 bases spanning the gap. The CDR3 DNA sequence: TGTGCCAGCAGCTTTCCAGCCATGAACACTGAAGCTTTCTTT. Protein product: CASSFPAMNTEAFF. Variable domain in full (rest from reference TRBV7-2 and TRBJ1-1): GAGVSQSPSNKVTEKGKDVELRCDPISGHTALYWYRQSLGQGLEFLIYFQGNSAPDKSGLPSDRFSAERTGGSVSTLTIQRTQQEDSAVYLCASSFPAMNTEAFFGQGTRLTVV.

V gene TRBV28 combines with J gene TRBJ2-5; D is uncertain. The CDR3 spans 14 residues. Trimming pared 10 bases from V and 1 base from J, leaving 16 bases between. Per the germline V gene, CDR1 is MDHEN and CDR2 is SYDVKM. The CDR3 loop is CATLDPLSQETQYF. In DNA, the CDR3 is TGTGCCACCCTGGACCCTCTCAGCCAAGAGACCCAGTACTTC.

This clone has only a few counts. V and J are TRBV5-1 and TRBJ2-7, with 7 positions matching TRBD1. The CDR3 consists of 12 residues. The ends lost 4 bases at V and 6 bases at J; junction bases unmatched: 4. CDR1 is SGHRS and CDR2 is YFSETQ in the germline V gene. This CDR3 reads CASSRDSGEQYF. DNA of the CDR3: TGCGCCAGCAGCCGGGACAGCGGCGAGCAGTACTTC.

CDR3 region: CASSWGREGIQYF. The DNA of the CDR3 is TGTGCCAGCAGTTGGGGCAGAGAGGGCATTCAGTACTTC. This chain connects TRBV27 to TRBJ2-4; possibly TRBD1 or TRBD2 for D (5 bases each). Trimming left V 4 bases short and J 9 bases short, with 13 bases between. The CDR3 contains 13 residues. CDR1 is MNHEY, CDR2 SMNVEV, per germline (reference sequence).

This chain joins TRBV29-1 and TRBJ1-4; D may be TRBD1 (6 bases). The CDR3 extends over 16 amino acids. The germline CDR1 and CDR2 sequences are SQVTM and ANQGSEA. V was shortened by 8 bases and J by 8 bases, with 27 bases between the two germline ends. The CDR3 loop reads CSPLPDRNLGQEKLFF. The CDR3, as DNA: TGCAGCCCCTTACCCGACAGGAACCTAGGTCAAGAAAAACTGTTTTTT.

The chain carries TRBV19 and TRBJ2-6; the D gene could be TRBD1 or TRBD2 (6 bases each). The V and J ends lost 8 bases and 4 bases respectively, with 12 bases between them. CDR1 and CDR2 from the germline V gene are LNHDA and SQIVND (reference sequence). The CDR3 runs to 14 residues. CDR3 in amino acids: CASHSGAGANVLTF. DNA of the CDR3: TGTGCCAGTCATTCGGGGGCCGGGGCCAACGTCCTGACTTTC.

This rearrangement joins TRBV6-1 to TRBJ1-4, with no clear D. Germline assignment: CDR1 MNHNS and CDR2 SASEGT. The V gene lost 10 bases and the J gene lost 0 bases, with 12 bases spanning the gap. This CDR3 spans 14 amino acids. The CDR3 DNA follows: TGTGCCACCTTAGGGCCTCCAACTAATGAAAAACTGTTTTTT. This gives the protein CATLGPPTNEKLFF.

This chain uses TRBV5-6 with TRBJ2-3; D is unresolved. Trimming stripped 2 bases from V and 2 bases from J, with 0 bases between. The CDR3 has 11 amino acids. The germline V gene encodes CDR1 SGHDT and CDR2 YYEEEE. CDR3 amino acids: CASSFTDTQYF. CDR3 bases: TGTGCCAGCAGCTTCACAGATACGCAGTATTTT.

The chain joins TRBV30 to TRBJ1-5; perhaps TRBD1 as D (5 bases). Trimming shortened V by 4 bases and J by 0 bases, and 16 bases separated the two germline ends. The CDR3 contains 16 residues. CDR1 GTSNPN and CDR2 SVGIG come from the germline V gene (reference sequence). The CDR3 spells CAWTRGGSSSNQPQHF. CDR3 in DNA: TGTGCCTGGACCCGGGGGGGTTCGTCTAGCAATCAGCCCCAGCATTTT.